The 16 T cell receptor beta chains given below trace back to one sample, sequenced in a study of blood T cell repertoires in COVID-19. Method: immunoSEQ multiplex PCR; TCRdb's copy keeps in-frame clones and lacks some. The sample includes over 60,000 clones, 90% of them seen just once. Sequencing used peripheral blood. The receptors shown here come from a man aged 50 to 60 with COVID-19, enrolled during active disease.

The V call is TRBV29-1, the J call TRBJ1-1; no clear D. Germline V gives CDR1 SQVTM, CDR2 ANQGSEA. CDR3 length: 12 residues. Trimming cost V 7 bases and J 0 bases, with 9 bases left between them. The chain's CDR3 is CSGSPMNTEAFF. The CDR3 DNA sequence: TGCAGCGGATCTCCTATGAACACTGAAGCTTTCTTT.

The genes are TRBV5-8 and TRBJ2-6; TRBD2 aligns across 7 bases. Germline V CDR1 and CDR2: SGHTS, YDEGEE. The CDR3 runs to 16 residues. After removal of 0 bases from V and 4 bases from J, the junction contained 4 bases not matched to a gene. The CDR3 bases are TGTGCCAGCAGCTTGGGAGCGGGGTTGGGGGCCAACGTCCTGACTTTC. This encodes CASSLGAGLGANVLTF.

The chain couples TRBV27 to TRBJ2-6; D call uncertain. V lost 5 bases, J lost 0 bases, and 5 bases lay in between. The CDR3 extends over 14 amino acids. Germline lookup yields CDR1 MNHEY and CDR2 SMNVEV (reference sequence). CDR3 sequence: CASSPRSGANVLTF. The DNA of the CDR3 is TGTGCCAGCAGTCCTCGCTCTGGGGCCAACGTCCTGACTTTC.

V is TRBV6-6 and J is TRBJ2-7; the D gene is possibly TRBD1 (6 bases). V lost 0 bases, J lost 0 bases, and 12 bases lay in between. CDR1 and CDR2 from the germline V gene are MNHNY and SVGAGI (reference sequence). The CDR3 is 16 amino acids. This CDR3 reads CASSYSRQGSSYEQYF. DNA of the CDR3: TGTGCCAGCAGTTACTCGCGGCAGGGGAGCTCCTACGAGCAGTACTTC.

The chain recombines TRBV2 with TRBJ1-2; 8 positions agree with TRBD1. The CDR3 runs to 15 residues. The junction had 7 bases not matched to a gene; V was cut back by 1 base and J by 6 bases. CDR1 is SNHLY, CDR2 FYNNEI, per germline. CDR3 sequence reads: CASSEGVQGADGYTF. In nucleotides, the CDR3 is TGTGCCAGCAGTGAAGGGGTCCAGGGGGCCGATGGCTACACCTTC.

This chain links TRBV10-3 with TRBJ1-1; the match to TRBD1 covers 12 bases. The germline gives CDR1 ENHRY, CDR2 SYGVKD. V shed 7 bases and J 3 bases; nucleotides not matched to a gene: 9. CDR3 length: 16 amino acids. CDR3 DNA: TGTGCCATCAAAGTAGGGACAGGGGGCCCGGACACTGAAGCTTTCTTT. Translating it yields CAIKVGTGGPDTEAFF.

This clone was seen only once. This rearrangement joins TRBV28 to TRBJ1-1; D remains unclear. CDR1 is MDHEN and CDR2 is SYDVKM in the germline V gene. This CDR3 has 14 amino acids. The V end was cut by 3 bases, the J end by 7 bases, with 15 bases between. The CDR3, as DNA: TGTGCCAGCAGTTTTGTCGGATGGTCAGGTGAAGCTTTCTTT. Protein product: CASSFVGWSGEAFF.

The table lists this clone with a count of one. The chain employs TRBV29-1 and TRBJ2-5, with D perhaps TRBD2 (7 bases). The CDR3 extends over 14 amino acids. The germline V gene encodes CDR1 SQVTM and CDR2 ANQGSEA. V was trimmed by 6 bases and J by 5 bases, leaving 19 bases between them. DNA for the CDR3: TGCAGCGTCTCTAGGGGGAGCGGGGCCGAGACCCAGTACTTC. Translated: CSVSRGSGAETQYF.

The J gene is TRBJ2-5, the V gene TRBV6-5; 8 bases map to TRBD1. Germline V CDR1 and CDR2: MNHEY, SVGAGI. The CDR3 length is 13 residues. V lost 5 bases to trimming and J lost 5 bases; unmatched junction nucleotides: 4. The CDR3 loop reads CASSRTGRETQYF. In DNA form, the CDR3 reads TGTGCCAGCAGTCGGACAGGGCGGGAGACCCAGTACTTC.

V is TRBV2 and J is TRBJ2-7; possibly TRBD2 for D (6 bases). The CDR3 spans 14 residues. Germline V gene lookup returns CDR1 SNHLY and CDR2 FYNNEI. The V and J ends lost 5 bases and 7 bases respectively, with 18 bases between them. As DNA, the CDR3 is TGTGCCAGCAGTATCCGGAGGGATATTCGGGAGCAGTACTTC. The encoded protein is CASSIRRDIREQYF.

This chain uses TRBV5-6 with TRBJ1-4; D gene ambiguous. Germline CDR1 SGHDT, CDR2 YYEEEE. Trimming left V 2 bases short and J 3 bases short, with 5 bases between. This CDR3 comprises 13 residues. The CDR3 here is CASSFSANEKLFF. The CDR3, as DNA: TGTGCCAGCAGCTTCAGCGCTAATGAAAAACTGTTTTTT.

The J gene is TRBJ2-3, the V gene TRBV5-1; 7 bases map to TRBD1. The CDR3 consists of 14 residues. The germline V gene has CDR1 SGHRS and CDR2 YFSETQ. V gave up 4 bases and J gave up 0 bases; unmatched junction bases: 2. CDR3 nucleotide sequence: TGCGCCAGCAGCGTGACAGGGAGCACAGATACGCAGTATTTT. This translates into CASSVTGSTDTQYF.

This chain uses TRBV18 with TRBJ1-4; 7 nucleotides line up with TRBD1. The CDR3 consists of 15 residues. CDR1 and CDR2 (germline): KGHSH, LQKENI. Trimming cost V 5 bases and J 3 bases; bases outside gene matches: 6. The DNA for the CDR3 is TGTGCCAGCTCAACTAACAGGGGACCTAATGAAAAACTGTTTTTT. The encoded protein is CASSTNRGPNEKLFF.

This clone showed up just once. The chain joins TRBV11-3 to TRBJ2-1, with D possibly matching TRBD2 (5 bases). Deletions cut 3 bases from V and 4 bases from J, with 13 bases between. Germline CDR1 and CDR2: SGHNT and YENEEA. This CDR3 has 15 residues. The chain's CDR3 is CASSFAGTVYNEQFF. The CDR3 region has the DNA TGTGCCAGCAGCTTTGCGGGCACCGTATACAATGAGCAGTTCTTC.

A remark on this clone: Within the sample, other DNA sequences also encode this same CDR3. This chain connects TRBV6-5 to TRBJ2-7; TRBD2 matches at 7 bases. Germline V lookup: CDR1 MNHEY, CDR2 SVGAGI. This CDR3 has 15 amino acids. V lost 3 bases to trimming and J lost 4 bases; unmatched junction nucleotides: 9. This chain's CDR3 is CASSYVASGLYEQYF. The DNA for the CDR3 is TGTGCCAGCAGTTATGTGGCTAGCGGCCTATACGAGCAGTACTTC.

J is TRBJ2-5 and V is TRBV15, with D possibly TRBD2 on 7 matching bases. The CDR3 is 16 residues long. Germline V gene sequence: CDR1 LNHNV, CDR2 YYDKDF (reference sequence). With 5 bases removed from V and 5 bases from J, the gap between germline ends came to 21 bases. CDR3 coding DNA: TGTGCCACCAGCTCCTATACAACGGGGGGCGGGGAGACCCAGTACTTC. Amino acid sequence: CATSSYTTGGGETQYF.